The 12 T cell receptor beta chains below come from one sample, sequenced in a study of blood T cell repertoires in COVID-19. Assay: immunoSEQ multiplex PCR; the TCRdb copy retains only in-frame clones and omits some. The sample yields approximately 220,000 clones, more than 80% seen once. Sequenced material: PBMCs or T cells enriched from blood (not recorded which). Receptors originate from a man aged 30-40 years who had recovered from COVID-19.

In its sample, this clone was seen a few times. This chain connects TRBV11-3 to TRBJ2-3, with D hard to call. The length of the CDR3 is 15 residues. Germline lookup yields CDR1 SGHNT and CDR2 YENEEA. V lost 4 bases, J lost 0 bases, and 11 bases lay in between. The CDR3 reads CASSSGRFSTDTQYF. The DNA of the CDR3 is TGTGCCAGCAGCTCTGGGCGTTTTAGCACAGATACGCAGTATTTT.

The genes are TRBV7-8 and TRBJ2-1; TRBD2 aligns across 12 bases. CDR3 size: 15 residues. Looked up from germline, CDR1 is SGHVS and CDR2 is FQNEAQ. The J segment lost 9 bases and the V segment lost 1 base, leaving 4 bases of the junction unmatched. In nucleotides, the CDR3 is TGTGCCAGCAGCTTAGGACTAGCGGGAGTTGGTGAGCAGTTCTTC. This translates into CASSLGLAGVGEQFF.

The J gene is TRBJ2-2, the V gene TRBV6-5; TRBD1 is a possible D gene (5 bases). Germline CDR1 reads MNHEY; CDR2 reads SVGAGI. The germline V and J ends were trimmed by 2 bases and 6 bases, with 16 bases remaining between them. This CDR3 is 16 amino acids long. For the CDR3, the DNA is TGTGCCAGCAGTTACGCGGCAGGGTTCAGTTCCGGGGAGCTGTTTTTT. Translation gives CASSYAAGFSSGELFF.

This chain uses TRBV30 with TRBJ1-1; D might be TRBD1 (6 bases). V was clipped by 3 bases and J by 0 bases, with 11 bases between them. Germline-derived CDR1 and CDR2 are GTSNPN and SVGIG (reference sequence). The CDR3 extends over 14 amino acids. CDR3 sequence: CAWRETGMNTEAFF. The CDR3 DNA sequence: TGTGCCTGGAGAGAGACAGGCATGAACACTGAAGCTTTCTTT.

The CDR3 DNA sequence: TGTGCCAGCAGCGTAGGGAGCGGGAGTAACCCCGGGGAGCTGTTTTTT. As protein: CASSVGSGSNPGELFF. The V and J genes are TRBV9 and TRBJ2-2, with 8 bases lining up with TRBD2. The CDR3 has 16 residues. The V and J ends lost 0 bases and 6 bases, in that order; junction bases with no gene match: 7. From germline, CDR1 is SGDLS and CDR2 YYNGEE.

This clone came up once. V and J are TRBV10-3 and TRBJ2-7; 7 positions match TRBD1. The CDR3 runs to 15 residues. Trimming at V came to 2 bases and at J to 3 bases, leaving 7 bases not matched to a gene. Germline CDR1 is ENHRY and CDR2 is SYGVKD. This CDR3 is CAISEKGTEGYEQYF. For the CDR3, the DNA is TGTGCCATCAGTGAGAAGGGGACAGAGGGCTACGAGCAGTACTTC.

The chain has TRBV14 and TRBJ2-6; D ambiguous. The V end lost 4 bases, the J end lost 0 bases, and 7 bases lay between the germline ends. The CDR3 runs to 15 residues. Germline V lookup: CDR1 SGHDN, CDR2 FVKESK. CDR3: CASSLLGSGANVLTF. For the CDR3, the DNA is TGTGCCAGCAGCCTGCTCGGCTCTGGGGCCAACGTCCTGACTTTC. Looking up the rest from reference TRBV14 and TRBJ2-6 gives the full variable domain: EAGVTQFPSHSVIEKGQTVTLRCDPISGHDNLYWYRRVMGKEIKFLLHFVKESKQDESGMPNNRFLAERTGGTYSTLKVQPAELEDSGVYFCASSLLGSGANVLTFGAGSRLTVL.

The V gene is TRBV7-9, the J gene TRBJ1-5; D unclear. The V end lost 2 bases, the J end lost 3 bases, and 11 bases lay between the germline ends. The germline CDR1 and CDR2 sequences are SEHNR and FQNEAQ (reference sequence). CDR3 size: 15 residues. CDR3 DNA sequence: TGTGCCAGCAGCTTATCAGGCGCCCCCAATCAGCCCCAGCATTTT. It is translated as CASSLSGAPNQPQHF.

The V and J genes are TRBV2 and TRBJ2-7; the match to TRBD1 covers 10 bases. J was trimmed by 0 bases and V by 6 bases; bases with no gene match: 2. This CDR3 spans 14 amino acids. Germline V CDR1 and CDR2: SNHLY, FYNNEI. The CDR3 region has the DNA TGTGCCAGCAGCGACAGGGGGCACTCCTACGAGCAGTACTTC. The encoded protein is CASSDRGHSYEQYF. The variable domain in full, with the rest retrieved from reference TRBV2 and TRBJ2-7, is EPEVTQTPSHQVTQMGQEVILRCVPISNHLYFYWYRQILGQKVEFLVSFYNNEISEKSEIFDDQFSVERPDGSNFTLKIRSTKLEDSAMYFCASSDRGHSYEQYFGPGTRLTVT.

The chain recombines TRBV6-5 with TRBJ1-6; D is possibly TRBD1 (6 bases). CDR1 is MNHEY and CDR2 is SVGAGI in the germline V gene. The CDR3 runs 13 residues. The V end lost 4 bases, the J end lost 7 bases, and 8 bases lay between the germline ends. The DNA for the CDR3 is TGTGCCAGCAGTTTGCAGGGGAATTCACCCCTCCACTTT. Protein: CASSLQGNSPLHF.

This chain connects TRBV9 to TRBJ1-4; tentatively, D is TRBD1 (5 bases). Germline CDR1 is SGDLS and CDR2 is YYNGEE. Trimming took 6 bases from V and 3 from J, leaving 21 bases between them. The CDR3 is 17 residues long. CDR3: CASTPLRAGVSNEKLFF. DNA for the CDR3: TGTGCCAGCACCCCTCTAAGGGCGGGGGTGTCTAATGAAAAACTGTTTTTT.

This sequence joins TRBV12-3 or TRBV12-4 and TRBJ1-2, with D perhaps matching TRBD1 (6 bases). The CDR3 has 13 residues. The V gene lost 3 bases and the J gene lost 8 bases, with 13 bases spanning the gap. The CDR3 coding sequence is TGTGCCAGCAGTTTTACAAGGACAGAAGGCTACACCTTC. Its protein is CASSFTRTEGYTF.